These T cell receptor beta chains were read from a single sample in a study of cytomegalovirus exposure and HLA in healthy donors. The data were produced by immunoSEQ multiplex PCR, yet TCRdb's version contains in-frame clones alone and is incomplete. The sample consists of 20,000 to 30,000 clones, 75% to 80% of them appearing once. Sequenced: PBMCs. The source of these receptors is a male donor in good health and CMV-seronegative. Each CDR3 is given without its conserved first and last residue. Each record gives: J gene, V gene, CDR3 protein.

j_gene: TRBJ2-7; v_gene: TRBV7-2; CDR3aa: ASTLGGGGTSGSHEQY
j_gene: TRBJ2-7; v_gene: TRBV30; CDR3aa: AWSVQYGGETYEQY
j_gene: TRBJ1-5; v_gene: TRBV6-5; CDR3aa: ASSYARYQPQH
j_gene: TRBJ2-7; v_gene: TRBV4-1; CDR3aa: ASSQDSTGDYEQY
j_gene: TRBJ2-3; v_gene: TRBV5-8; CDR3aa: ASSSQPLAGTY
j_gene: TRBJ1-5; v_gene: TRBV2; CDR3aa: ASSTQEYQPQH
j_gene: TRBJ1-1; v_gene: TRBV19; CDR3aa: ATLDRGDTEAF
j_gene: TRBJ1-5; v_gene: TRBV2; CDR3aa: ASREDGRNQPQH
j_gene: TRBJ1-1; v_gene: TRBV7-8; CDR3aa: ASSLAERSSSWGVEAF
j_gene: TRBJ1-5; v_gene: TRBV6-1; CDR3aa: ASSEVGSATVAPQH
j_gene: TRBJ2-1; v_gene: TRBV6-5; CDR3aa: ASKVPGTAYNEQF
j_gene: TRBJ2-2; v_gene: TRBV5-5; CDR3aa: ASSLVLGTLDGELF
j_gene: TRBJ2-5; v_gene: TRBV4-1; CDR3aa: ASSPGQFGETQY
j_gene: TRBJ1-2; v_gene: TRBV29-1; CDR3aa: SVDDRNWAGGNTNYGYT
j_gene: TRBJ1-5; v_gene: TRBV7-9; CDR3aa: ASSRGQVQH
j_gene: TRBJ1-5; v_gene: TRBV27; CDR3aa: ASSRQGFGNQPQH
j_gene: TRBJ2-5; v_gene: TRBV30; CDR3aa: AWSLAPPGGVETQY
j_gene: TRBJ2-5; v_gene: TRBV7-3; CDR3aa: ASGQGWRETQY
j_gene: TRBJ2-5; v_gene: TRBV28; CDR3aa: ASSRLRVETQY
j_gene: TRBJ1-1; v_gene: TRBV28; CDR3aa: ASSFSTLLRLKNTEAF
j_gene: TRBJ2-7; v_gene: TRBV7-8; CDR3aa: ASTPQEIFGGTPYEQY
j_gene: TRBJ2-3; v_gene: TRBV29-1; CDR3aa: SVGQGDTDTQY
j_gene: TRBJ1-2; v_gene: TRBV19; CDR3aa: ASSINEGKGYT
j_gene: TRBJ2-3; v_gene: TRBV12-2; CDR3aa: ASRSLRGLNTDTQY
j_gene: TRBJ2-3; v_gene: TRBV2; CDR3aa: ASSEVVAQIDTQY
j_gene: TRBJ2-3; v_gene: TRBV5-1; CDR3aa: ASSLAIDHSRDTQY
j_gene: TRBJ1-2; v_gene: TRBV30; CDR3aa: ASGTGQNIGYT
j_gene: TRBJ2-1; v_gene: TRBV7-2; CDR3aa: ASSGGRGGNEQF
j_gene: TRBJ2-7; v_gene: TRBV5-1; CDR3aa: ASSLEGGIYEQY
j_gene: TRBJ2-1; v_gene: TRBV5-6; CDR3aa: ASNQAGGVGEQF
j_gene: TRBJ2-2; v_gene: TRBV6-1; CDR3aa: ASSELAGGSTGELF
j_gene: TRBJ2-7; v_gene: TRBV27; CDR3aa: ASSFKGQGSYEQY
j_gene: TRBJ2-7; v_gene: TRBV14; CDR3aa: ASSQGLPPYEQY
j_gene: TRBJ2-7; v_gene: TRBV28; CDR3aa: ASSLGTGAHGYEQY
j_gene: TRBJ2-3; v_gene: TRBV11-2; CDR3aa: ASSLEMVSRRGTDTQY
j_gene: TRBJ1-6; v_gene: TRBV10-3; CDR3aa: AVTPDRDNSPLH
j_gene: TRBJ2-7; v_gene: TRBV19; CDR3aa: ASSITGLSYEQY
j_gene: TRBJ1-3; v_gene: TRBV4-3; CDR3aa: ASSQGNRAGNTIY
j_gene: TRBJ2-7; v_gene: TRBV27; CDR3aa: ASSSGQGFPYEQY
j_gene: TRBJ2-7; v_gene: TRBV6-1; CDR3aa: ASSETPWGVRVDYEQY
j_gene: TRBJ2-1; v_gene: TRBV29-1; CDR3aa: SGRGTSGVNEQF
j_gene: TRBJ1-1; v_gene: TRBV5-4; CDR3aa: ASSLVNGEGNTEAF
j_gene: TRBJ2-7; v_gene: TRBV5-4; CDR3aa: ASSFWDSANYEQY
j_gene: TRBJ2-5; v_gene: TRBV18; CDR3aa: ASSLDIETQY
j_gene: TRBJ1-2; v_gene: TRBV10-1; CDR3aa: ASSESKGQVYGYT
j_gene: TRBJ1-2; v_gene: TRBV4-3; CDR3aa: ASSQVSGTGLYGYT
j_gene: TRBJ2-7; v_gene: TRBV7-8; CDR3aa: ASSLGGSYGTEQY
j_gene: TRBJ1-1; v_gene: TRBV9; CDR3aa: AGSGRGTRNTEAF
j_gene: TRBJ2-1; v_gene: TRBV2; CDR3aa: ASRVGGGHNEQF
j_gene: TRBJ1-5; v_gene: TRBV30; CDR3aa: AWSVALVSRAPNQPQH
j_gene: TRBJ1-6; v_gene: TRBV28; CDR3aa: ASQTGVRNSPLH
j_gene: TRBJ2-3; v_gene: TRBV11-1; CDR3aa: ASSTRTSATTDTQY
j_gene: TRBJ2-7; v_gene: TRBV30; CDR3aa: AWSVSGVEQY
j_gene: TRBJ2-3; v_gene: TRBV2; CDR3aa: ASSATDTQY
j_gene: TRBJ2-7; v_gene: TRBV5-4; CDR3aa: ASSDPQGTYEQY